Shown below are 10 T cell receptor beta chains from a single sample sequenced in a study of blood T cell repertoires in COVID-19. Method: immunoSEQ multiplex PCR; TCRdb's copy keeps in-frame clones and lacks some. Altogether a few hundred thousand clones are present, around 82% being singletons, with the ten largest covering 15% to 18%. Sequenced: peripheral blood. The source of these receptors is a person aged 65-85 years with COVID-19, enrolled during active disease.

The rearrangement joins TRBV9 to TRBJ2-7; TRBD2 matches 8 bases. This CDR3 is built from 14 residues. The germline gives CDR1 SGDLS, CDR2 YYNGEE. J was trimmed by 1 base and V by 3 bases; bases with no gene match: 3. The CDR3 here is CASSAGTRSYEQYF. The DNA of the CDR3 is TGTGCCAGCAGCGCCGGGACTAGGTCCTACGAGCAGTACTTC.

V usage is TRBV19 and J usage is TRBJ2-1, with a weak D call TRBD2 (5 bases). The CDR3 is made up of 13 amino acids. V was trimmed by 5 bases and J by 4 bases, leaving 9 bases between them. The V gene's germline CDR1 is LNHDA and CDR2 SQIVND (reference sequence). The chain's CDR3 is CASSGREYNEQFF. CDR3 in DNA: TGTGCCAGTAGTGGCCGGGAATACAATGAGCAGTTCTTC.

This chain joins TRBV5-5 and TRBJ1-4; D possibly corresponds to TRBD1 (5 bases). The CDR3 length is 14 residues. V lost 0 bases and J 8 bases, leaving 11 bases between the germline ends. Looked up from germline, CDR1 is SGHKS and CDR2 is YYEKEE (reference sequence). The CDR3 coding sequence is TGTGCCAGCAGCTTGGAAAGTCGACAGGAAAAACTGTTTTTT. Amino acid sequence: CASSLESRQEKLFF. Drawing the rest from reference TRBV5-5 and TRBJ1-4, the complete variable domain is DAGVTQSPTHLIKTRGQQVTLRCSPISGHKSVSWYQQVLGQGPQFIFQYYEKEERGRGNFPDRFSARQFPNYSSELNVNALLLGDSALYLCASSLESRQEKLFFGSGTQLSVL.

The chain employs TRBV29-1 and TRBJ1-1; tentatively, D is TRBD1 (6 bases). There are 12 residues in the CDR3. V lost 4 bases, J lost 10 bases, and 16 bases lay in between. Germline CDR1 is SQVTM and CDR2 is ANQGSEA. In nucleotides, the CDR3 is TGCAGCGTTGGCCAGGGGCAGGGTGGAGCTTTCTTT. Translating gives CSVGQGQGGAFF. The full variable domain, its missing parts supplied by reference TRBV29-1 and TRBJ1-1, is SAVISQKPSRDICQRGTSLTIQCQVDSQVTMMFWYRQQPGQSLTLIATANQGSEATYESGFVIDKFPISRPNLTFSTLTVSNMSPEDSSIYLCSVGQGQGGAFFGQGTRLTVV.

The V call is TRBV7-2, the J call TRBJ1-1, with D hard to call. From germline, CDR1 is SGHTA and CDR2 FQGNSA. The CDR3 is 15 amino acids. Trimming took 5 bases from V and 0 from J, leaving 13 bases between them. The CDR3 DNA reads as TGTGCCAGCAGCCCTTTACTCACTCTGAACACTGAAGCTTTCTTT. It codes for CASSPLLTLNTEAFF.

The CDR3: CASSLARNTNYGYTF. Here the CDR3 DNA reads TGTGCCAGCAGCTTAGCCCGAAACACGAACTATGGCTACACCTTC. This chain uses TRBV7-8 with TRBJ1-2; the D is unclear. CDR3 length: 15 amino acids. The ends were cut back, 0 bases at V and 2 bases at J, with 10 bases in the middle. CDR1 is SGHVS and CDR2 is FQNEAQ in the germline V gene. Supplemented by reference TRBV7-8 and TRBJ1-2, the full variable domain reads GAGVSQSPRYKVAKRGQDVALRCDPISGHVSLFWYQQALGQGPEFLTYFQNEAQLDKSGLPSDRFFAERPEGSVSTLKIQRTQQEDSAVYLCASSLARNTNYGYTFGSGTRLTVV.

The chain uses TRBV5-6 and TRBJ2-3, with TRBD1 as a possible D gene (5 bases). The CDR3 extends over 15 amino acids. The V end lost 0 bases, the J end lost 1 base, and 9 bases lay between the germline ends. Germline V lookup: CDR1 SGHDT, CDR2 YYEEEE. CDR3 amino acids: CASSLEGRGTDTQYF. In DNA form, the CDR3 reads TGTGCCAGCAGCTTGGAGGGCAGGGGCACAGATACGCAGTATTTT.

The genes are TRBV24-1 and TRBJ2-7; D possibly corresponds to TRBD1 (6 bases). Deletions cut 4 bases from V and 4 bases from J, with 10 bases between. The CDR3 runs to 13 residues. Germline assignment: CDR1 KGHDR and CDR2 SFDVKD. CDR3 loop: CATSEQGSYEQYF. CDR3 bases: TGTGCCACCAGTGAACAGGGCTCTTACGAGCAGTACTTC.

V and J are TRBV11-3 and TRBJ2-1, with 11 bases matching TRBD2. Per the germline V gene, CDR1 is SGHNT and CDR2 is YENEEA. V shed 5 bases, J shed 7 bases, and the junction held 7 bases outside the gene matches. This CDR3 region has 15 residues. CDR3 nucleotides: TGTGCCAGCAGCGCACTAGCGGGAGTGGTGAATGAGCAGTTCTTC. This sequence encodes CASSALAGVVNEQFF. The variable domain in full, with the rest retrieved from reference TRBV11-3 and TRBJ2-1, is EAGVVQSPRYKIIEKKQPVAFWCNPISGHNTLYWYLQNLGQGPELLIRYENEEAVDDSQLPKDRFSAERLKGVDSTLKIQPAELGDSAVYLCASSALAGVVNEQFFGPGTRLTVL.

The chain combines TRBV28 with TRBJ2-3; perhaps TRBD1 as D (7 bases). This CDR3 contains 13 residues. CDR1 and CDR2 from the germline V gene are MDHEN and SYDVKM. V was trimmed by 10 bases and J by 6 bases, leaving 17 bases between them. The CDR3 here is CATQGGRYDTQYF. In DNA form, the CDR3 reads TGTGCCACCCAGGGGGGCCGGTATGATACGCAGTATTTT.